The 31 T cell receptor beta chains below come from one sample, sequenced in a study of blood T cell repertoires in COVID-19. Method: immunoSEQ multiplex PCR; TCRdb's copy keeps in-frame clones and lacks some. The profile covers fewer than 50,000 clones, with 83% appearing a single time and around 42% taken by the ten largest. Sample: peripheral blood. All receptors come from a woman of 80 years or more with active or convalescent COVID-19.

This chain uses TRBV3-1 (or the pseudogene TRBV3-2) with TRBJ1-1, with unresolved D. The CDR3 loop spans 13 amino acids. With 1 base removed from V and 8 bases from J, the gap between germline ends came to 11 bases. Looked up from germline, CDR1 is LGHDT and CDR2 is YNNKEL (reference sequence). CDR3 nucleotide sequence: TGTGCCAGCAGCCAAGTGTCAACAGCCGAAGCTTTCTTT. It specifies CASSQVSTAEAFF.

The chain uses TRBV4-1 and TRBJ2-1; 8 bases map to TRBD2. The CDR3 covers 13 residues. Trimming removed 4 bases from V and 11 bases from J; junction bases left unmatched: 7. CDR1 MGHRA and CDR2 YSYEKL come from the germline V gene. Here the CDR3 DNA reads TGCGCCAGCAGCCGATTTAGCGGGGAGCAGCAGTTCTTC. The encoded protein is CASSRFSGEQQFF.

The chain joins TRBV7-6 to TRBJ2-3, with 11 bases aligning to TRBD2. V was pared by 4 bases and J by 2 bases, with 11 bases of the junction left unmatched. This CDR3 has 18 residues. From germline, CDR1 is SGHVS and CDR2 FNYEAQ. CDR3: CASSSTVTSGSHTDTQYF. CDR3 DNA: TGTGCCAGCAGCTCGACAGTAACTAGCGGGAGCCACACAGATACGCAGTATTTT.

V usage is TRBV9 and J usage is TRBJ1-2, with TRBD1 identical over 8 bases. Trimming at V came to 4 bases and at J to 1 base, leaving 15 bases not matched to a gene. Germline V gene data show CDR1 as SGDLS and CDR2 as YYNGEE. The CDR3 length is 18 residues. CDR3 loop: CASSSSSTGAGVNYGYTF. The CDR3 DNA follows: TGTGCCAGCAGCTCATCCTCGACAGGGGCTGGGGTTAACTATGGCTACACCTTC.

The chain couples TRBV28 to TRBJ2-3; D not certain. Germline V gene data show CDR1 as MDHEN and CDR2 as SYDVKM. V shed 3 bases and J shed 4 bases, with 8 bases lying between them. CDR3 length equals 13 residues. The CDR3 DNA reads TGTGCCAGCAGTTTTGGCGGTGCAGATACGCAGTATTTT. Its translation: CASSFGGADTQYF.

V gene TRBV7-2 combines with J gene TRBJ2-1; D gene uncertain. This CDR3 has 13 amino acids. Germline V gene sequence: CDR1 SGHTA, CDR2 FQGNSA. V was shortened by 4 bases and J by 7 bases, with 11 bases between the two germline ends. The CDR3 DNA follows: TGTGCCAGCAGCTCCCCGAACGAGAATGAGCAGTTCTTC. Protein sequence: CASSSPNENEQFF.

The V gene is TRBV28, the J gene TRBJ1-5; TRBD1 agrees at 10 bases. Trimming at V came to 4 bases and at J to 6 bases, leaving 3 bases not matched to a gene. The germline CDR1 and CDR2 sequences are MDHEN and SYDVKM. The CDR3 contains 14 residues. CDR3 sequence: CASSWGDRGQPQHF. The DNA for the CDR3 is TGTGCCAGCAGTTGGGGGGACAGGGGTCAGCCCCAGCATTTT.

The rearrangement links TRBV18 to TRBJ1-1; D gene uncertain. The germline V gene has CDR1 KGHSH and CDR2 LQKENI. The length of the CDR3 is 15 residues. The V end lost 2 bases, the J end lost 4 bases, and 14 bases lay between the germline ends. The CDR3 here is CASSPSFYGVTEAFF. The CDR3 region has the DNA TGTGCCAGCTCACCAAGTTTTTACGGAGTCACTGAAGCTTTCTTT. The whole variable domain, filled in from reference TRBV18 and TRBJ1-1, reads NAGVMQNPRHLVRRRGQEARLRCSPMKGHSHVYWYRQLPEEGLKFMVYLQKENIIDESGMPKERFSAEFPKEGPSILRIQQVVRGDSAAYFCASSPSFYGVTEAFFGQGTRLTVV.

This chain links TRBV28 with TRBJ1-5; D ambiguous. The CDR3 length is 14 residues. V shed 3 bases and J shed 7 bases, with 13 bases lying between them. Per germline, CDR1 MDHEN and CDR2 SYDVKM. Here the CDR3 DNA reads TGTGCCAGCAGTTTTTCCGGGTTTGACCAGCCCCAGCATTTT. Translated, it gives CASSFSGFDQPQHF.

The chain recombines TRBV11-2 with TRBJ2-7; D is perhaps TRBD2 (7 bases). CDR3 length: 15 amino acids. The V and J ends lost 5 bases and 2 bases respectively, with 16 bases between them. The germline V gene has CDR1 SGHAT and CDR2 FQNNGV. CDR3 in amino acids: CASSPGRGGPYEQYF. Written as DNA, the CDR3 is TGTGCCAGCAGCCCTGGGAGGGGGGGCCCCTACGAGCAGTACTTC.

V is TRBV7-2 and J is TRBJ2-7; D is unclear. Trimming took off 4 bases at V and 3 bases at J, with 10 bases between the two ends. The CDR3 loop spans 13 amino acids. Germline-derived CDR1 and CDR2 are SGHTA and FQGNSA. This CDR3 reads CASSSPRNYEQYF. In nucleotides, the CDR3 is TGTGCCAGCAGCTCACCGAGAAACTACGAGCAGTACTTC.

The chain links TRBV29-1 to TRBJ2-5, with a weak D call TRBD1 (5 bases). Trimming took off 7 bases at V and 4 bases at J, with 13 bases between the two ends. The CDR3 extends over 12 amino acids. CDR1 is SQVTM and CDR2 is ANQGSEA in the germline V gene. CDR3 amino acids: CSGSGQGETQYF. In DNA form, the CDR3 reads TGCAGCGGGTCAGGGCAGGGAGAGACCCAGTACTTC.

Here the CDR3 reads CASSLGTSGITDTQYF. DNA for the CDR3: TGTGCCAGCAGCTTAGGTACTAGCGGTATCACAGATACGCAGTATTTT. The V and J genes are TRBV11-3 and TRBJ2-3; 8 bases agree with TRBD2. V was clipped by 1 base and J by 2 bases; unmatched bases: 5. This CDR3 region has 16 residues. CDR1 and CDR2 (germline): SGHNT, YENEEA.

The J gene is TRBJ1-4, the V gene TRBV7-9; a possible D gene is TRBD1 (5 bases). This CDR3 spans 13 amino acids. The V end was cut by 6 bases, the J end by 7 bases, with 12 bases between. Germline CDR1 SEHNR, CDR2 FQNEAQ (reference sequence). The CDR3, as DNA: TGTGCCAGCAGGGGGGGAGCTGGTGAAAAACTGTTTTTT. This gives the protein CASRGGAGEKLFF.

The chain combines TRBV6-5 with TRBJ2-2; D remains unclear. This CDR3 has 14 residues. With 7 bases removed from V and 0 bases from J, the gap between germline ends came to 9 bases. Germline loops: CDR1 MNHEY, CDR2 SVGAGI. DNA for the CDR3: TGTGCCAGCAAAGTGGGCACGAACACCGGGGAGCTGTTTTTT. This codes for CASKVGTNTGELFF.

The chain is built from TRBV7-9 and TRBJ1-1, with D possibly being TRBD1 (6 bases). V was pared by 4 bases and J by 1 base, with 19 bases between. This CDR3 has 17 amino acids. The germline V gene has CDR1 SEHNR and CDR2 FQNEAQ (reference sequence). CDR3: CASSSQWVDRENTEAFF. Written as DNA, the CDR3 is TGTGCCAGCAGCTCCCAATGGGTGGACAGAGAGAACACTGAAGCTTTCTTT.

This clone was detected a few times. The chain carries TRBV6-6 and TRBJ1-1, with 7 bases identical to TRBD1. The CDR3 has 14 amino acids. Germline V CDR1 and CDR2: MNHNY, SVGAGI (reference sequence). With V trimmed by 6 bases and J by 0 bases, 4 bases remained unmatched. The CDR3 here is CASRLQGLNTEAFF. The CDR3 DNA reads TGTGCCAGCAGATTACAGGGGTTGAACACTGAAGCTTTCTTT.

This clone has just a few counts. This chain connects TRBV27 to TRBJ2-1, with D possibly being TRBD1 (6 bases). From germline, CDR1 is MNHEY and CDR2 SMNVEV (reference sequence). Trimming pared 4 bases from V and 5 bases from J, leaving 15 bases between. The CDR3 spans 15 residues. DNA of the CDR3: TGTGCCAGCAGTTCCGGCACAGGGATCCACAATGAGCAGTTCTTC. Encoded protein: CASSSGTGIHNEQFF.

V is TRBV5-1 and J is TRBJ2-4; TRBD2 matches 10 bases. After removal of 0 bases from V and 13 bases from J, the junction contained 7 bases not matched to a gene. This CDR3 has 14 residues. CDR1 and CDR2 from the germline V gene are SGHRS and YFSETQ. CDR3 residues: CASSLALAGVGQYF. The CDR3 DNA follows: TGCGCCAGCAGCTTGGCCCTAGCGGGAGTTGGGCAGTACTTC.

This clone was detected once. The V gene is TRBV5-1, the J gene TRBJ2-1; perhaps TRBD2 as D (5 bases). Deletions cut 0 bases from V and 9 bases from J, with 16 bases between. This CDR3 region has 15 residues. Germline V lookup: CDR1 SGHRS, CDR2 YFSETQ. The CDR3 DNA reads TGCGCCAGCAGCTTGGAGGCTAGCTCACTAGGTGAGCAGTTCTTC. It is translated as CASSLEASSLGEQFF.

This clone was seen only once. The chain is built from TRBV28 and TRBJ1-2, with D tentatively TRBD1 (6 bases). Trimming shortened V by 7 bases and J by 6 bases, and 24 bases separated the two germline ends. Germline assignment: CDR1 MDHEN and CDR2 SYDVKM. The CDR3 contains 16 residues. CDR3 nucleotides: TGTGCCAGCAATCTCCCGGCCGGGCAGGGGAAGAATGGCTACACCTTC. Amino acids: CASNLPAGQGKNGYTF.

The chain couples TRBV5-4 to TRBJ1-4; D uncertain. The CDR3 runs to 14 residues. V lost 3 bases to trimming and J lost 6 bases, with 12 bases between them. Germline V lookup: CDR1 SGHNT, CDR2 YYREEE (reference sequence). The CDR3, as DNA: TGTGCCAGCAGCTCAGAGGGAGTGGATGAAAAACTGTTTTTT. Its translation is CASSSEGVDEKLFF.

This clone has a handful of counts. The J gene is TRBJ2-7, the V gene TRBV7-3; TRBD1 agrees at 8 bases. Trimming cost V 5 bases and J 1 base; bases outside gene matches: 7. The CDR3 contains 15 residues. The germline CDR1 and CDR2 sequences are SGHTA and FQGTGA. CDR3 sequence (DNA): TGTGCCAGCAGCCCCGGACAGGGTAGATCCTACGAGCAGTACTTC. This translates into CASSPGQGRSYEQYF. Full variable domain (rest looked up from reference TRBV7-3 and TRBJ2-7): GAGVSQTPSNKVTEKGKYVELRCDPISGHTALYWYRQSLGQGPEFLIYFQGTGAADDSGLPNDRFFAVRPEGSVSTLKIQRTERGDSAVYLCASSPGQGRSYEQYFGPGTRLTVT.

This chain uses TRBV15 with TRBJ2-2, with D hard to call. Germline CDR1 LNHNV, CDR2 YYDKDF (reference sequence). The CDR3 sequence is 14 residues long. Trimming left V 0 bases short and J 4 bases short, with 6 bases between. Written as DNA, the CDR3 is TGTGCCACCAGCAGAGATATCGGCACCGGGGAGCTGTTTTTT. The encoded protein is CATSRDIGTGELFF.

The rearrangement links TRBV10-3 to TRBJ2-1; 8 bases match TRBD2. The CDR3 totals 13 residues. V lost 6 bases to trimming and J lost 7 bases; unmatched junction nucleotides: 5. CDR1 ENHRY and CDR2 SYGVKD come from the germline V gene. The CDR3: CAIRPGLDNEQFF. CDR3 DNA sequence: TGTGCCATCAGGCCGGGACTAGATAATGAGCAGTTCTTC.

The chain joins TRBV28 to TRBJ1-2; D may be TRBD1 (6 bases). CDR1 and CDR2 from the germline V gene are MDHEN and SYDVKM. The CDR3 sequence is 13 residues long. V shed 6 bases and J shed 10 bases, with 18 bases lying between them. Here the CDR3 reads CASSLAGGKVYTF. In DNA form, the CDR3 reads TGTGCCAGCAGCTTGGCGGGGGGCAAAGTCTACACCTTC.

Concerning this clone: Sequence at one end of the junction differs from germline and may be a read error. CDR3 amino acids: CASSSRLAGEETQYF. In nucleotides, the CDR3 is TGTGCTAGCAGCTCGCGACTAGCGGGAGAAGAGACCCAGTACTTC. This chain connects TRBV7-7 to TRBJ2-5, with 12 bases fitting TRBD2. Germline assignment: CDR1 SSHAT and CDR2 FNYEAQ (reference sequence). The CDR3 has 15 residues.

V is TRBV15 and J is TRBJ1-6; D is unclear. The CDR3 loop spans 14 amino acids. V was pared by 5 bases and J by 9 bases, with 14 bases between. The germline V gene encodes CDR1 LNHNV and CDR2 YYDKDF (reference sequence). The CDR3 here is CATSGERGPSPLHF. CDR3 coding DNA: TGTGCCACCAGCGGTGAAAGAGGGCCTTCACCCCTCCACTTT.

V gene TRBV7-9 combines with J gene TRBJ2-4; 11 bases match TRBD1. The CDR3 is 13 residues long. V was clipped by 5 bases and J by 13 bases; unmatched bases: 7. Germline lookup yields CDR1 SEHNR and CDR2 FQNEAQ (reference sequence). The CDR3 spells CASSRKGQGVQYF. The CDR3, as DNA: TGTGCCAGCAGCAGAAAGGGACAGGGGGTACAGTACTTC.

The DNA for the CDR3 is TGTGCCTGGAGGGAACTAGCATTTACGCAGTATTTT. Translated: CAWRELAFTQYF. The chain employs TRBV30 and TRBJ2-3; perhaps TRBD2 as D (6 bases). V lost 3 bases, J lost 8 bases, and 12 bases lay in between. The germline V gene has CDR1 GTSNPN and CDR2 SVGIG (reference sequence). The CDR3 has 12 residues.

This sequence joins TRBV28 and TRBJ1-2; unclear D gene. The CDR3 has 14 amino acids. The ends were cut back, 1 base at V and 8 bases at J, with 14 bases in the middle. Per the germline V gene, CDR1 is MDHEN and CDR2 is SYDVKM. In DNA form, the CDR3 reads TGTGCCAGCAGTTTATTGGCAGTGGCGGGGGGCTACACCTTC. Translating gives CASSLLAVAGGYTF.